The present T cell receptor beta chain was sequenced within a study of blood T cell repertoires in COVID-19. At the level of the study: The cDNA or gDNA used as material had been derived from T cells, B-cell-depleted T cells, or PBMCs.

Germline V gene sequence: CDR1 SGHRS, CDR2 YFSETQ. CDR3 size: 17 residues. Trimming at V came to 4 bases and at J to 0 bases, leaving 3 bases not matched to a gene. Under the authors' procedure: Nucleated cell number was recorded as an estimate derived from reference gene primer amplification. Repertoires were generated with immunoSEQ multiplex PCR, while TCRdb's copy carries only in-frame clones and drops some. Clonal size and the V and J genes are those of that table, whereas D and trimming came from the DNA. This table has roughly 430,000 clones, 88% appearing once. The participants were between roughly 18 and 100 years old and came from under 25 US areas. Grouping used clinical history reported by participants in a survey and questionnaire. A remark on this clone: The sample contains more than one DNA sequence encoding this CDR3.

The genes are TRBV5-1 and TRBJ2-3, with 15 bases matching TRBD2. Sequencing was performed on PBMCs or T cells enriched from blood (not recorded which). The sequence came from a woman aged 35 to 49 with acute COVID-19. The CDR3 DNA reads TGCGCCAGCAGCCCAGGACTAGCGGGGGGGAGCACAGATACGCAGTATTTT. It translates to CASSPGLAGGSTDTQYF.